The 17 T cell receptor beta chains below come from one sample, sequenced in a study of blood T cells in healthy people across ages. The authors ran a second PCR of roughly 6 to 12 cycles using a sample-barcoded 5' primer and a J-beta primer mix. TCRdb re-called the 5' RACE reads through MiXCR, storing one row per CDR3 protein. This table holds hundreds of thousands of distinct CDR3 sequences, approximately 25% found once. These same records also appear under a second study, on T cells of mothers and their children.

The source material was blood. The receptors were gathered from a boy aged 5 to 17 in good health.

The V call is TRBV7-6, the J call TRBJ2-3; 13 bases match TRBD2. CDR3 size: 15 residues. Trimming cost V 5 bases and J 9 bases; bases outside gene matches: 8. The germline V gene has CDR1 SGHVS and CDR2 FNYEAQ. The CDR3 coding sequence is TGTGCCAGCAGCCCACTAGCGGGAGGGCCAGGAACGCAGTATTTT. This encodes CASSPLAGGPGTQYF.

This clonotype was recorded a few times. The chain links TRBV5-6 to TRBJ1-1; D not resolved. Trimming pared 2 bases from V and 5 bases from J, leaving 7 bases between. Germline values: CDR1 SGHDT, CDR2 YYEEEE. The CDR3 extends over 12 amino acids. The CDR3 DNA follows: TGTGCCAGCAGCTTACAGCCGACTGAAGCTTTCTTT. Protein sequence: CASSLQPTEAFF.

This clonotype appeared a few times. This chain links TRBV5-1 with TRBJ2-5; 8 bases are a match to TRBD2. This CDR3 has 15 amino acids. The ends lost 0 bases at V and 4 bases at J; junction bases unmatched: 5. The germline CDR1 and CDR2 sequences are SGHRS and YFSETQ. The CDR3 DNA follows: TGCGCCAGCAGCTTGGCTGCGGGAGGAAGAGAGACCCAGTACTTC. This translates into CASSLAAGGRETQYF. Based on the CDR3 plus reference TRBV5-1 and TRBJ2-5, the full variable domain is KAGVTQTPRYLIKTRGQQVTLSCSPISGHRSVSWYQQTPGQGLQFLFEYFSETQRNKGNFPGRFSGRQFSNSRSEMNVSTLELGDSALYLCASSLAAGGRETQYFGPGTRLLVL.

The sample holds a few counts of this clonotype. V and J are TRBV6-1 and TRBJ2-5; TRBD1 matches 10 bases. The end of the DNA aligns better with TRBJ2-1, so the J call may be wrong. The CDR3 contains 18 residues. CDR1 MNHNS and CDR2 SASEGT come from the germline V gene. CDR3 sequence (DNA): TGTGCCAGCAACGTTTTAAGTTTGATCGGGACAGGGGCGCGGGAGCAGTTCTTC. This encodes CASNVLSLIGTGAREQFF.

The CDR3 region has the DNA TGTGCCAGCAGCTTAAACACTAACTATGGCTACACCTTC. Translating it yields CASSLNTNYGYTF. This sequence joins TRBV11-3 and TRBJ1-2, with D uncertain. The germline V gene encodes CDR1 SGHNT and CDR2 YENEEA. The CDR3 length is 13 residues. The V and J ends lost 2 bases and 0 bases respectively, with 4 bases between them. The full variable domain, with the rest looked up from reference TRBV11-3 and TRBJ1-2, is EAGVVQSPRYKIIEKKQPVAFWCNPISGHNTLYWYLQNLGQGPELLIRYENEEAVDDSQLPKDRFSAERLKGVDSTLKIQPAELGDSAVYLCASSLNTNYGYTFGSGTRLTVV.

The table lists this clonotype with a few counts. The V and J genes are TRBV19 and TRBJ2-5; the D is unclear. The end of the DNA is better explained by TRBJ2-1, so the J call may be wrong. Per the germline V gene, CDR1 is LNHDA and CDR2 is SQIVND (reference sequence). CDR3 length: 13 residues. The DNA of the CDR3 is TGTGCCAGTAGTATAGCTCGTGCCAATGAGCAGTTCTTC. It is translated as CASSIARANEQFF.

For the CDR3, the DNA is TGTGCTAGTGGAACAGGGAGCCAAGAGACCCAGTACTTC. It encodes CASGTGSQETQYF. The chain has TRBV12-5 and TRBJ2-5; possible D gene TRBD1, 6 bases. Trimming cost V 6 bases and J 1 base, with 9 bases left between them. This CDR3 has 13 amino acids. In germline, CDR1 is LGHNT, CDR2 FRNRAP.

A few counts support this clonotype. V usage is TRBV29-1 and J usage is TRBJ2-4; D might be TRBD1 (6 bases). This CDR3 contains 14 residues. Looked up from germline, CDR1 is SQVTM and CDR2 is ANQGSEA. V was clipped by 6 bases and J by 0 bases, with 12 bases between them. CDR3: CSVQGILAKNIQYF. DNA for the CDR3: TGCAGCGTCCAGGGGATTCTAGCCAAAAACATTCAGTACTTC. Complete variable domain (other parts from reference TRBV29-1 and TRBJ2-4): SAVISQKPSRDICQRGTSLTIQCQVDSQVTMMFWYRQQPGQSLTLIATANQGSEATYESGFVIDKFPISRPNLTFSTLTVSNMSPEDSSIYLCSVQGILAKNIQYFGAGTRLSVL.

This sequence joins TRBV18 and TRBJ2-6; D is ambiguous. V was pared by 4 bases and J by 4 bases, with 20 bases between. From germline, CDR1 is KGHSH and CDR2 LQKENI. The CDR3 covers 18 residues. This CDR3 reads CASSRKSSLQEGANVLTF. The CDR3 DNA reads as TGTGCCAGCTCACGAAAGTCCAGCCTTCAAGAGGGGGCCAACGTCCTGACTTTC.

This clonotype was counted only a few times. An end of the junction differs from the germline gene, which may be a read error. The V gene is TRBV29-1, the J gene TRBJ1-2; D is perhaps TRBD1 (5 bases). Germline V gene data show CDR1 as SQVTM and CDR2 as ANQGSEA. This CDR3 spans 11 amino acids. The CDR3 reads CSVGPTLSSGF. As DNA, the CDR3 is TGCAGCGTGGGACCAACCCTCTCGTCCGGCTTC.

CDR3 protein: CSARDLAAGQETQYF. The DNA for the CDR3 is TGCAGTGCTAGAGATTTGGCGGCGGGCCAAGAGACCCAGTACTTC. The V and J genes are TRBV20-1 and TRBJ2-5; D possibly corresponds to TRBD2 (5 bases). Germline-derived CDR1 and CDR2 are DFQATT and SNEGSKA (reference sequence). V lost 0 bases and J 1 base, leaving 12 bases between the germline ends. This CDR3 spans 15 amino acids.

V and J are TRBV5-1 and TRBJ2-3, with 10 bases fitting TRBD2. Trimming took 6 bases from V and 0 from J; bases not matched to a gene: 4. Germline CDR1 is SGHRS and CDR2 is YFSETQ. This CDR3 region has 15 residues. The CDR3 here is CASTKTSGSTDTQYF. The DNA for the CDR3 is TGCGCCAGCACCAAGACTAGCGGGAGCACAGATACGCAGTATTTT.

The table lists this clonotype with many counts. The V call is TRBV28, the J call TRBJ2-4; D is undetermined. From germline, CDR1 is MDHEN and CDR2 SYDVKM. The CDR3 sequence is 15 residues long. V was pared by 2 bases and J by 0 bases, with 8 bases between. The CDR3 nucleotides read TGTGCCAGCAGTTTAGGCAGTGTAGCCAAAAACATTCAGTACTTC. Translation: CASSLGSVAKNIQYF.

This clonotype was seen only once. The V gene is TRBV28, the J gene TRBJ2-1; D remains ambiguous. The germline CDR1 and CDR2 sequences are MDHEN and SYDVKM. Trimming left V 8 bases short and J 7 bases short, with 9 bases between. The CDR3 length is 11 residues. The CDR3 here is CASDSLNEQFF. In nucleotides, the CDR3 is TGTGCCAGCGATTCCTTAAATGAGCAGTTCTTC.

The sample holds a few counts of this clonotype. The chain uses TRBV7-2 and TRBJ1-4, with no clear D. Trimming took off 2 bases at V and 3 bases at J, with 4 bases between the two ends. Germline-derived CDR1 and CDR2 are SGHTA and FQGNSA. The CDR3 consists of 13 residues. The CDR3 DNA is TGTGCCAGCAGCTTAATCGCTAATGAAAAACTGTTTTTT. Its protein is CASSLIANEKLFF. The whole variable domain, remainder taken from reference TRBV7-2 and TRBJ1-4, is GAGVSQSPSNKVTEKGKDVELRCDPISGHTALYWYRQSLGQGLEFLIYFQGNSAPDKSGLPSDRFSAERTGGSVSTLTIQRTQQEDSAVYLCASSLIANEKLFFGSGTQLSVL.

A few counts support this clonotype. V and J are TRBV10-3 and TRBJ1-1, with D unclear. Germline V gene sequence: CDR1 ENHRY, CDR2 SYGVKD. The CDR3 runs 12 residues. V lost 4 bases to trimming and J lost 5 bases, with 8 bases between them. This chain's CDR3 is CAISGERTEAFF. CDR3 sequence (DNA): TGTGCCATCAGTGGAGAGAGAACTGAAGCTTTCTTT.

This clonotype was counted many times. The rearrangement links TRBV12-3 or TRBV12-4 to TRBJ1-2, with D maybe TRBD1 (5 bases). The CDR3 spans 12 residues. Trimming shortened V by 6 bases and J by 4 bases, and 9 bases separated the two germline ends. CDR3 amino acids: CASSPTGYGYTF. The CDR3 nucleotides read TGTGCCAGCAGCCCTACAGGCTATGGCTACACCTTC.